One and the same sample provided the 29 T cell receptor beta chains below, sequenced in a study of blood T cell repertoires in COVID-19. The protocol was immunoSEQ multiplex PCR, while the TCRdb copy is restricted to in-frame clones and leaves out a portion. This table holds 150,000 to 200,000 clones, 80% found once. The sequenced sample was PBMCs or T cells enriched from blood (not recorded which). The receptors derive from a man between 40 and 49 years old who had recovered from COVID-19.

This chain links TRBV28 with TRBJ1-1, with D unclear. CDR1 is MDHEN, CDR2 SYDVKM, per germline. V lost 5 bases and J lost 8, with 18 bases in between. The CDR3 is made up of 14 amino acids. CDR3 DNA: TGTGCCAGCAGTCCACCGACTGTTCCGAGCGAAGCTTTCTTT. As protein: CASSPPTVPSEAFF.

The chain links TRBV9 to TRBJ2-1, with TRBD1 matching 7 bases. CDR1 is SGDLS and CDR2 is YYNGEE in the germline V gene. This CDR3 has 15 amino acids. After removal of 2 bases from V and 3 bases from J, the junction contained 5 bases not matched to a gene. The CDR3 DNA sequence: TGTGCCAGCAGCGTGCTGGGACAGAACTACAATGAGCAGTTCTTC. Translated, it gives CASSVLGQNYNEQFF.

The CDR3 nucleotides are TGCGCCAGCAGCCATGGCTGGGGGGACAGGGGGGCAACTAATGAAAAACTGTTTTTT. It codes for CASSHGWGDRGATNEKLFF. This chain connects TRBV4-1 to TRBJ1-4; 11 nucleotides agree with TRBD1. J lost 0 bases, V lost 3 bases, and 9 bases had no gene match. The CDR3 runs 19 residues. From germline, CDR1 is MGHRA and CDR2 YSYEKL.

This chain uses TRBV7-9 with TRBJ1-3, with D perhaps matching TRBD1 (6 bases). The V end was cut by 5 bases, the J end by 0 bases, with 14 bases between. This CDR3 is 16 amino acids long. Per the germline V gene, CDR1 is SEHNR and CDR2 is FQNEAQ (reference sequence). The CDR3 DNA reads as TGTGCCAGCAGCCCCATCGGACAGTCCTCTGGAAACACCATATATTTT. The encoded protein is CASSPIGQSSGNTIYF.

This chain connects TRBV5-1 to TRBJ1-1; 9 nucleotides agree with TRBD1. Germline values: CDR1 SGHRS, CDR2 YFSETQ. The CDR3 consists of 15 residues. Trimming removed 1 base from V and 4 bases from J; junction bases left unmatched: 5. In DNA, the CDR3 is TGCGCCAGCAGCTTGAGTACAGGGGGCGGCACTGAAGCTTTCTTT. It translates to CASSLSTGGGTEAFF.

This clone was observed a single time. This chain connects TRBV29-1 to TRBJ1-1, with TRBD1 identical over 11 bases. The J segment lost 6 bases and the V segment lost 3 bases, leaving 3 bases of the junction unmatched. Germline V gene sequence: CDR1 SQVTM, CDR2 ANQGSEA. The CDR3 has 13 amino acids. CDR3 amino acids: CSVEDRGQPEAFF. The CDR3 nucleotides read TGCAGCGTTGAGGACAGGGGGCAGCCTGAAGCTTTCTTT.

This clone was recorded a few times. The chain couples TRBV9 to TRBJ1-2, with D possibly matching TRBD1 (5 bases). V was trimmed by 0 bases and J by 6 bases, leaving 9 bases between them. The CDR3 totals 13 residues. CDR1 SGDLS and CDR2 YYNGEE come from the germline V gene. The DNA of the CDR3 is TGTGCCAGCAGCGTAGGCCAGGGAAATGGCTACACCTTC. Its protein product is CASSVGQGNGYTF.

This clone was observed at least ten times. In DNA, the CDR3 is TGCGCCAGCAGTCCTCTGACAGGCCAGAATACCTACGAGCAGTACGTC. Translated, it gives CASSPLTGQNTYEQYV. The chain carries TRBV10-2 and TRBJ2-7, with TRBD1 as a possible D gene (6 bases). The CDR3 sequence is 16 residues long. The ends were cut back, 5 bases at V and 2 bases at J, with 19 bases in the middle. CDR1 and CDR2 (germline): WSHSY, SAAADI.

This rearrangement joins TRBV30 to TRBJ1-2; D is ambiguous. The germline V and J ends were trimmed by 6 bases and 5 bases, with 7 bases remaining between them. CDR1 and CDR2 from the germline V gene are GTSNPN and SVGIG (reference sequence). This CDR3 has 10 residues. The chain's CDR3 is CACDIYGYTF. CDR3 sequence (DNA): TGTGCCTGTGACATTTATGGCTACACCTTC.

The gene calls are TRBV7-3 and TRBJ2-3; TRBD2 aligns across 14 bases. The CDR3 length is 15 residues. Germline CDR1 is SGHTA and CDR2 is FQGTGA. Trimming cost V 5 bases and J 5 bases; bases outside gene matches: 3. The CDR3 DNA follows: TGTGCCAGCAGCGGGGGACTAGCGGGGGTAGATACGCAGTATTTT. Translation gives CASSGGLAGVDTQYF.

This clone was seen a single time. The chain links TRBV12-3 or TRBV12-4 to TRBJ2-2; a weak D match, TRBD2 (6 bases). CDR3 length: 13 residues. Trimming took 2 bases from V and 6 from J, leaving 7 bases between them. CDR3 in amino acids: CASSLRDSGELFF. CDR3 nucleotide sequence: TGTGCCAGCAGTTTAAGGGACTCCGGGGAGCTGTTTTTT.

The CDR3 DNA reads as TGCGCCAGCAGCTTGGGCATCCCGGCAGATACGCAGTATTTT. Translating gives CASSLGIPADTQYF. The chain carries TRBV5-1 and TRBJ2-3; no clear D. CDR3 length equals 14 residues. Germline V lookup: CDR1 SGHRS, CDR2 YFSETQ. The V and J ends lost 0 bases and 4 bases respectively, with 9 bases between them.

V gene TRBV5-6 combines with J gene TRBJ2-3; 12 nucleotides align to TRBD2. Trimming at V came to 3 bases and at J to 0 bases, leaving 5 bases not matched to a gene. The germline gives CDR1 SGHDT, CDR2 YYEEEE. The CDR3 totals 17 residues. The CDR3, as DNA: TGTGCCAGCAGCTGGGGGGGACTAGCGGGTAGCACAGATACGCAGTATTTT. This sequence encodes CASSWGGLAGSTDTQYF.

CDR3 coding DNA: TGCGCCAGCAGCCCATCCGGGACAGAGGGAAATCAGCCCCAGCATTTT. Translated: CASSPSGTEGNQPQHF. The chain has TRBV5-1 and TRBJ1-5; 7 bases map to TRBD1. Trimming took 4 bases from V and 4 from J; bases not matched to a gene: 11. Looked up from germline, CDR1 is SGHRS and CDR2 is YFSETQ. This CDR3 is built from 16 residues.

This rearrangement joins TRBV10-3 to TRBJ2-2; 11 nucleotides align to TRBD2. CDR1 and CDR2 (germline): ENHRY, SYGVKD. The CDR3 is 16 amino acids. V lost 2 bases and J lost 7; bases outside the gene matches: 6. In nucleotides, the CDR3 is TGTGCCATCAGTGAGCCGGGACTAGCGGACTTCGGGGAGCTGTTTTTT. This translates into CAISEPGLADFGELFF.

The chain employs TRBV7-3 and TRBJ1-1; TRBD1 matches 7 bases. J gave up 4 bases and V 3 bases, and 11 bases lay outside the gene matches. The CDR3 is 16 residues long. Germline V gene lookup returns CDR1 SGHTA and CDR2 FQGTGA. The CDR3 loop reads CASSFVGGASGTEAFF. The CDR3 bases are TGTGCCAGCAGCTTTGTAGGGGGCGCGAGCGGCACTGAAGCTTTCTTT.

The DNA for the CDR3 is TGTGCCTGGACTAGCTACACTGAAGCTTTCTTT. Translation gives CAWTSYTEAFF. This chain joins TRBV30 and TRBJ1-1; D call uncertain. Trimming removed 4 bases from V and 3 bases from J, with 6 bases in between. Germline loops: CDR1 GTSNPN, CDR2 SVGIG (reference sequence). The CDR3 runs 11 residues.

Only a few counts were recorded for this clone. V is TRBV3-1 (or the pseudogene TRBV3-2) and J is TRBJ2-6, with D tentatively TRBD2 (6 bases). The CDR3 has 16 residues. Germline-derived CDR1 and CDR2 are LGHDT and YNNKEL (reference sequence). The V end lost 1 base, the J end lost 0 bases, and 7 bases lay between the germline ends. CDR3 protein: CASSQVGGSGANVLTF. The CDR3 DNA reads TGTGCCAGCAGCCAAGTGGGGGGCTCTGGGGCCAACGTCCTGACTTTC.

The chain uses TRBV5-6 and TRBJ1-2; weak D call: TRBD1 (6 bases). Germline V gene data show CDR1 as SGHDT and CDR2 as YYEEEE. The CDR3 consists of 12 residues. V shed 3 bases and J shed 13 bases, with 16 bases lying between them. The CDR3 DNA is TGTGCCAGCAGCTCCAAACGGACAGATCTCACCTTC. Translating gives CASSSKRTDLTF.

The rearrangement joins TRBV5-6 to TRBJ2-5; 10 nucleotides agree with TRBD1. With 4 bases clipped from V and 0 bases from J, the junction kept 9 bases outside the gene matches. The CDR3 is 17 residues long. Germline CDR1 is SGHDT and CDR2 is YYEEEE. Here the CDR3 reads CASSLLRDRGYQETQYF. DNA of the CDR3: TGTGCCAGCAGCCTACTTAGGGACAGGGGATACCAAGAGACCCAGTACTTC.

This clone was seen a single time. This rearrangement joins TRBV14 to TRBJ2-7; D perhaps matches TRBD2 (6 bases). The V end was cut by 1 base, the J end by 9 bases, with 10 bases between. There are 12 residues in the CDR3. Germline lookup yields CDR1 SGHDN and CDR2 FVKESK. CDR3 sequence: CASSQGRAPQYV. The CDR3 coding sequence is TGTGCCAGCAGCCAAGGGAGGGCCCCGCAGTACGTC.

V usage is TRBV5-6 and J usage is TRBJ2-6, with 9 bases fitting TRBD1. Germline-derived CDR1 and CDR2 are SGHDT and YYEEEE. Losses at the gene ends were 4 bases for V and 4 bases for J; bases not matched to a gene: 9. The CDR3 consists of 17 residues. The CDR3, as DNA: TGTGCCAGCAGCGTGGAAGACAGGGGGACCGGGGCCAACGTCCTGACTTTC. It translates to CASSVEDRGTGANVLTF.

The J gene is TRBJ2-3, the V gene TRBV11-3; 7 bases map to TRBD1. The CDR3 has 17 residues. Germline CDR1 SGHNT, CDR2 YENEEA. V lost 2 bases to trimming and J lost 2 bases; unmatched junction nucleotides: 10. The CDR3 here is CASSLQGGHHSTDTQYF. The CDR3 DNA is TGTGCCAGCAGCTTACAAGGGGGCCACCACTCCACAGATACGCAGTATTTT.

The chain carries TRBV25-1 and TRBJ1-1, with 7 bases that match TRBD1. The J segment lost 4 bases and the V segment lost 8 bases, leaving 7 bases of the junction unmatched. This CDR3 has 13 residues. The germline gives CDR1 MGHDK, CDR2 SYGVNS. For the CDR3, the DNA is TGTGCCAGCCCCGACAGGGTGGGCACTGAAGCTTTCTTT. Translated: CASPDRVGTEAFF.

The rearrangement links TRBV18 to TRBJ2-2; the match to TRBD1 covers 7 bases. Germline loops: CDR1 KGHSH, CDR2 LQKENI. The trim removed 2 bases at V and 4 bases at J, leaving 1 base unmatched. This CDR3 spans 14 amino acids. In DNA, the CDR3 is TGTGCCAGCTCACCAGGACAGGTCACCGGGGAGCTGTTTTTT. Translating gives CASSPGQVTGELFF. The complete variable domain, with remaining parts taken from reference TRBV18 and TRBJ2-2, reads NAGVMQNPRHLVRRRGQEARLRCSPMKGHSHVYWYRQLPEEGLKFMVYLQKENIIDESGMPKERFSAEFPKEGPSILRIQQVVRGDSAAYFCASSPGQVTGELFFGEGSRLTVL.

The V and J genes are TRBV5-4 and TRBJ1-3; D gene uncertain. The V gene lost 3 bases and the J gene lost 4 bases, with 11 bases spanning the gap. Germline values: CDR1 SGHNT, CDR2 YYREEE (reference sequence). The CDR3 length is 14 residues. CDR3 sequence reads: CASSSEVPGNTIYF. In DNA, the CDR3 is TGTGCCAGCAGCTCAGAGGTTCCCGGAAACACCATATATTTT. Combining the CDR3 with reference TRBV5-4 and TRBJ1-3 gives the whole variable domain ETGVTQSPTHLIKTRGQQVTLRCSSQSGHNTVSWYQQALGQGPQFIFQYYREEENGRGNFPPRFSGLQFPNYSSELNVNALELDDSALYLCASSSEVPGNTIYFGEGSWLTVV.

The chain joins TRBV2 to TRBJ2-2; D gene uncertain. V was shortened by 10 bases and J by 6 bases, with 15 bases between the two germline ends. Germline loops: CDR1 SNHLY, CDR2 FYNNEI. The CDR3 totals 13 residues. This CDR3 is CATIERQAGELFF. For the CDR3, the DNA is TGTGCCACCATCGAACGGCAGGCCGGGGAGCTGTTTTTT.

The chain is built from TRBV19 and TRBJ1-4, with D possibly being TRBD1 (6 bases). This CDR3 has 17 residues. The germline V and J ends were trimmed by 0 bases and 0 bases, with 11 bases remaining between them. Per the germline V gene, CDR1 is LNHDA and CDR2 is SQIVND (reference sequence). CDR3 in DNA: TGTGCCAGTAGTATAGACGGGACAATCTCAACTAATGAAAAACTGTTTTTT. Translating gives CASSIDGTISTNEKLFF.

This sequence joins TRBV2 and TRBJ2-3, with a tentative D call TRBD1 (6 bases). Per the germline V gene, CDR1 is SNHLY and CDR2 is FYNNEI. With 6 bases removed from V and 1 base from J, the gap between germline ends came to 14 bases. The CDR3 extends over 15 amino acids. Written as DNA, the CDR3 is TGTGCCAGCAGCGGGGACATCAAAGGCACAGATACGCAGTATTTT. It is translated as CASSGDIKGTDTQYF.